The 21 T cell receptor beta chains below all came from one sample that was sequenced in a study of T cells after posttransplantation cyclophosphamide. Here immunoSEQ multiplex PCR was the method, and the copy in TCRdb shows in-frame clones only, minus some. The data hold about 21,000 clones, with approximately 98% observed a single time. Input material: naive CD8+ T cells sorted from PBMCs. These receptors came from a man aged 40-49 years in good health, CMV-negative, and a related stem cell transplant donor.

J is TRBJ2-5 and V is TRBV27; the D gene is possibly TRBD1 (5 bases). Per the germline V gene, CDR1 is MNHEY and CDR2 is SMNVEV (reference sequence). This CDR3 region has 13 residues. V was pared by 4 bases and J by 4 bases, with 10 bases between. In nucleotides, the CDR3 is TGTGCCAGCAGTTATGGGGCCTCAGAGACCCAGTACTTC. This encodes CASSYGASETQYF.

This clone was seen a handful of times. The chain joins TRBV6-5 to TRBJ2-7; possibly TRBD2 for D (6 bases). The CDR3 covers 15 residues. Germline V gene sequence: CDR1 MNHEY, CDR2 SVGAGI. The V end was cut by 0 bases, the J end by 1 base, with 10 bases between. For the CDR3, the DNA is TGTGCCAGCAGTTACTCAGGCGGGGAGTCCTACGAGCAGTACTTC. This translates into CASSYSGGESYEQYF.

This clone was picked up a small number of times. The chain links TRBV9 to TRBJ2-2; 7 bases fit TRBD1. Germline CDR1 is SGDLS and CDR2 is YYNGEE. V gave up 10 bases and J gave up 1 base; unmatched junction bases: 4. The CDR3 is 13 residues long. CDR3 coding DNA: TGTGCCGCCAGACAGGGGAACACCGGGGAGCTGTTTTTT. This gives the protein CAARQGNTGELFF.

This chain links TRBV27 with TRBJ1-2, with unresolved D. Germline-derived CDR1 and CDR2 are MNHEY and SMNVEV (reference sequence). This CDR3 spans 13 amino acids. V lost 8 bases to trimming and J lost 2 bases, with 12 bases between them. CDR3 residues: CASPNERNYGYTF. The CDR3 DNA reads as TGTGCCAGCCCCAATGAACGGAACTATGGCTACACCTTC.

Here the CDR3 DNA reads TGTGCCATCAGTGAGAGTCAGGCGAGCTCTGGAAACACCATATATTTT. It encodes CAISESQASSGNTIYF. The V and J genes are TRBV10-3 and TRBJ1-3; unclear D gene. The V gene's germline CDR1 is ENHRY and CDR2 SYGVKD. Between the trimmed V and J ends, which lost 2 bases and 0 bases, there was a span of 11 bases. The CDR3 extends over 16 amino acids.

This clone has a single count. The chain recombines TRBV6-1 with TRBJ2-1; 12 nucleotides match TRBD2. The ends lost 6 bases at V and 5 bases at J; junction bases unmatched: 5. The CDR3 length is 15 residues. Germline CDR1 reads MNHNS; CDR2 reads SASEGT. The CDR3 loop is CASSFRLAGDNEQFF. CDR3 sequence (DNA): TGTGCCAGCAGCTTCAGACTAGCGGGGGACAATGAGCAGTTCTTC.

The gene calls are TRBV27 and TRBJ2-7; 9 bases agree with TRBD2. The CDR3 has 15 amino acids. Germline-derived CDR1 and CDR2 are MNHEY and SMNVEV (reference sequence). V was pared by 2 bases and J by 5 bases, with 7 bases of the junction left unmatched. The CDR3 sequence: CASSLVLAGAHEQYF. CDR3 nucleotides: TGTGCCAGCAGTTTAGTTTTAGCGGGAGCTCACGAGCAGTACTTC.

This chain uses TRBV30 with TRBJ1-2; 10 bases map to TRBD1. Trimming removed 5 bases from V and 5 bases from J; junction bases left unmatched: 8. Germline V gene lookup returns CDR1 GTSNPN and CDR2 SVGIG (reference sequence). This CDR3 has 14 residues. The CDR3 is CAWGPGQGKYGYTF. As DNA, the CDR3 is TGTGCCTGGGGGCCGGGACAGGGGAAGTATGGCTACACCTTC. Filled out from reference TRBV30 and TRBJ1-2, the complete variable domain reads SQTIHQWPATLVQPVGSPLSLECTVEGTSNPNLYWYRQAAGRGLQLLFYSVGIGQISSEVPQNLSASRPQDRQFILSSKKLLLSDSGFYLCAWGPGQGKYGYTFGSGTRLTVV.

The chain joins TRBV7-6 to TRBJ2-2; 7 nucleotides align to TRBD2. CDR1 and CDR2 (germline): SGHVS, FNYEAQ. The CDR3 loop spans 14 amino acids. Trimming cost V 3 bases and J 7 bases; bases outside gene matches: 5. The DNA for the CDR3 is TGTGCCAGCAGCTTGGCGGGAGAAGGCGGGGAGCTGTTTTTT. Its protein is CASSLAGEGGELFF.

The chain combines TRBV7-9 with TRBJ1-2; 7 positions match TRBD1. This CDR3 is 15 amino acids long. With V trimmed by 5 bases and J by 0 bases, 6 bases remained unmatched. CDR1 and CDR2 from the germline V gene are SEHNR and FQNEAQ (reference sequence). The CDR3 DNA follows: TGTGCCAGCAGCCCCTGGGGACAGACTAACTATGGCTACACCTTC. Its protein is CASSPWGQTNYGYTF.

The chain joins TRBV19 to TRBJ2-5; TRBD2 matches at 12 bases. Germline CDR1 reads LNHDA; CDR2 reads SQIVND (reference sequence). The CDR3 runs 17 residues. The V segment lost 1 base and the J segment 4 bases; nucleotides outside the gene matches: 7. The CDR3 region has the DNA TGTGCCAGTAGTATAGGGCTAGCGGGAGGGCCGGGAGAGACCCAGTACTTC. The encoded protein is CASSIGLAGGPGETQYF. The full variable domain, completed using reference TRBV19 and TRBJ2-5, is DGGITQSPKYLFRKEGQNVTLSCEQNLNHDAMYWYRQDPGQGLRLIYYSQIVNDFQKGDIAEGYSVSREKKESFPLTVTSAQKNPTAFYLCASSIGLAGGPGETQYFGPGTRLLVL.

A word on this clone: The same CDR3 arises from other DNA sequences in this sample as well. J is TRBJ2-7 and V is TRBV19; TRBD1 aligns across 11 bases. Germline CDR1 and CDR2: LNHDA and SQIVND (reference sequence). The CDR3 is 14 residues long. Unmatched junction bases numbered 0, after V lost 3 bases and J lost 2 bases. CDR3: CASSMGQGAYEQYF. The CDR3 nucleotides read TGTGCCAGTAGTATGGGACAGGGGGCCTACGAGCAGTACTTC.

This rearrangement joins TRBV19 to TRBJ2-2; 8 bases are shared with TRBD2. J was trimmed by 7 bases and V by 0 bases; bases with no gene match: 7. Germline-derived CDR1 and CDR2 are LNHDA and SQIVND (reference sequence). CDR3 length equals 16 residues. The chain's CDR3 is CASSIEGLAGVGELFF. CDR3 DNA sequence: TGTGCCAGTAGTATAGAAGGACTAGCAGGGGTCGGGGAGCTGTTTTTT. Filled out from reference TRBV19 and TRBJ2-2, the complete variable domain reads DGGITQSPKYLFRKEGQNVTLSCEQNLNHDAMYWYRQDPGQGLRLIYYSQIVNDFQKGDIAEGYSVSREKKESFPLTVTSAQKNPTAFYLCASSIEGLAGVGELFFGEGSRLTVL.

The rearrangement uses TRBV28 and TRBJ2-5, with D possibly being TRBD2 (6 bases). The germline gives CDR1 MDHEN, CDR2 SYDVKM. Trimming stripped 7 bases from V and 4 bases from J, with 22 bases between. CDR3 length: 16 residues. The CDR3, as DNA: TGTGCCAGCACCGGGGAAAGGTTAGCGGATATAGAGACCCAGTACTTC. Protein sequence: CASTGERLADIETQYF.

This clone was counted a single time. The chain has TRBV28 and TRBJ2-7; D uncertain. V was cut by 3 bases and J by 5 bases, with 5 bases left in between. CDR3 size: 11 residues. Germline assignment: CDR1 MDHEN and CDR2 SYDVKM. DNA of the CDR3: TGTGCCAGCAGTTTTATCGACGAGCAGTACTTC. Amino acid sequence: CASSFIDEQYF. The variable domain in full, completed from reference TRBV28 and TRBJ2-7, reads DVKVTQSSRYLVKRTGEKVFLECVQDMDHENMFWYRQDPGLGLRLIYFSYDVKMKEKGDIPEGYSVSREKKERFSLILESASTNQTSMYLCASSFIDEQYFGPGTRLTVT.

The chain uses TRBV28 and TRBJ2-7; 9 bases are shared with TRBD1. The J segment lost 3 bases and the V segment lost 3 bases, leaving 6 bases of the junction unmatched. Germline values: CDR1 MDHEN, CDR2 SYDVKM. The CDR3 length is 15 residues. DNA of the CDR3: TGTGCCAGCAGTTTGTCCGGGACAGGGAGCTACGAGCAGTACTTC. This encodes CASSLSGTGSYEQYF.

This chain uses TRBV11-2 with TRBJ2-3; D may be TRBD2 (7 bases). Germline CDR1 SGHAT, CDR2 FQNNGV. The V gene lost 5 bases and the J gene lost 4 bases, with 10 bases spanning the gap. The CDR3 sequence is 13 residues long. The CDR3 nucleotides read TGTGCCAGCAGCATCGGGGGGCCAGATACGCAGTATTTT. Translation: CASSIGGPDTQYF.

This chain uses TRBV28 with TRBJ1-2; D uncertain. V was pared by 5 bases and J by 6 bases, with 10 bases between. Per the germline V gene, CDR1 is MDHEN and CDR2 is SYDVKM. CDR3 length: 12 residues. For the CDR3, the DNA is TGTGCCAGCAGTCCTAATGCCCATGGCTACACCTTC. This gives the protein CASSPNAHGYTF.

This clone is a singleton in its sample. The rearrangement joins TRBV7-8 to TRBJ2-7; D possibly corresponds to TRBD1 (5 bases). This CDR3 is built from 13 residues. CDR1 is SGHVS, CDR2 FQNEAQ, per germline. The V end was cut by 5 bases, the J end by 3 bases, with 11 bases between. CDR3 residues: CASSLRQNYEQYF. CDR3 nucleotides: TGTGCCAGCAGCCTCAGACAGAACTACGAGCAGTACTTC.

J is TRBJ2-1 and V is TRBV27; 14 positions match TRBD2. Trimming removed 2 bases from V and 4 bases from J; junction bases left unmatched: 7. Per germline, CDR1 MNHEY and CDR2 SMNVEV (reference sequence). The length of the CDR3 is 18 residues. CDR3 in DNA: TGTGCCAGCAGTTTAGGAGGGACTAGCGGGAGAGCTTACAATGAGCAGTTCTTC. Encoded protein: CASSLGGTSGRAYNEQFF.

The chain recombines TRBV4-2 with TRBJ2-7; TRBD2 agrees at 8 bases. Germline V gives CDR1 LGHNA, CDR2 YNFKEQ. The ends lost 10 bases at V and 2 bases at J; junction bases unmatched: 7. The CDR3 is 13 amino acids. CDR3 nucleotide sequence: TGTGCCACCTCCGGGGGGGGAGCCTACGAGCAGTACTTC. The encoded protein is CATSGGGAYEQYF.